This T cell receptor (beta chain) was sequenced during a study of T cells in Graves' hyperthyroidism and ophthalmopathy. Study-wide findings and caveats: Stable hyperthyroidism and ophthalmopathy were separated using 13 V-J signatures.

Amplified TCR beta CDR3 regions derived from RNA transcripts. A set of HTBI primers served as the primers for a first-round RT-PCR of the TCR CDR3. TCRdb re-derived calls from the multiplex PCR reads in MiXCR, one entry per CDR3 protein. The table includes more than 300,000 distinct CDR3 sequences, roughly 13% detected once. This clonotype was seen more than once but under ten times. The target antigen is unknown. Graves' hyperthyroidism is called stable when ophthalmopathy does not progress within 18 months. The study left out patients who had uncontrolled infection, other autoimmune disease, pregnancy or lactation. The TCR comes from a woman aged 25 to 39 with Graves' hyperthyroidism. The sample taken for sequencing was blood.

CDR3 nucleotides: TGCGCCAGCAGCCCCGCCGCCCGGGACAAACTCTACGAGCAGTACTTC. This translates into CASSPAARDKLYEQYF. This chain connects TRBV4-1 to TRBJ2-7; D possibly corresponds to TRBD1 (6 bases). Per germline, CDR1 MGHRA and CDR2 YSYEKL. The CDR3 consists of 16 residues. Trimming removed 4 bases from V and 3 bases from J, with 19 bases in between.